The T cell receptor (beta chain) described here comes from a study of blood T cell repertoires in COVID-19. Study context: Sites across the United States, Italy and Spain contributed samples from acute and convalescent COVID-19. Nucleic acid was either cDNA or gDNA, and it came from T cells, B-cell-depleted T cells, or PBMCs.

This CDR3 spans 16 amino acids. V gave up 5 bases and J gave up 6 bases, with 23 bases separating them. The germline gives CDR1 SGHTA, CDR2 FQGNSA. Original data processing: Reference gene primer amplification gave nucleated cell count estimates. The method was immunoSEQ multiplex PCR; TCRdb's version includes in-frame clones alone and lacks a portion of them. The V and J calls and the clone size are those of that table, but D and trimming were determined from the DNA. The sample includes approximately 250,000 clones, 84% of them seen just once. V is TRBV7-2 and J is TRBJ2-7, with D possibly matching TRBD2 (5 bases). Sequencing input: peripheral blood. This TCR was sampled from a human donor in a cohort sampled during active COVID-19. The CDR3 DNA is TGTGCCAGCAGCCTCGCCGTGGGGAGAGTGGGGAGCGAGCAGTACTTC. Its translation is CASSLAVGRVGSEQYF.